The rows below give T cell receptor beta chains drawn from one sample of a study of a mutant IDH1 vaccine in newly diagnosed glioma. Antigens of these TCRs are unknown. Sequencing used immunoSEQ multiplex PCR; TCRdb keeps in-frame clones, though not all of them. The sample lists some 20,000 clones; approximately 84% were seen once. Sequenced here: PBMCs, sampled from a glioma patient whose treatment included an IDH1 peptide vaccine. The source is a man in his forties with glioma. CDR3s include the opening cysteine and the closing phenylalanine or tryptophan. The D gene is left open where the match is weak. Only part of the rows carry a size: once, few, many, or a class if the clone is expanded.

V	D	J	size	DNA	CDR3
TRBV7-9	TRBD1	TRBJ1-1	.	TGTGCCAGCAGCTTAGGACAGGGGGGCGCTGAAGCTTTCTTT	CASSLGQGGAEAFF
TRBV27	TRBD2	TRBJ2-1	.	TGTGCCAGCAGTTATACTAGCGGGAGTAGAAATGAGCAGTTCTTC	CASSYTSGSRNEQFF
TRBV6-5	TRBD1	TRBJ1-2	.	TGTGCCAGCACCGATACAGGGGGCCGTGGCTACACCTTC	CASTDTGGRGYTF
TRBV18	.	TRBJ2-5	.	TGTGCCAGCTCACGGCTGCGCAGGGACCAAGAGACCCAGTACTTC	CASSRLRRDQETQYF
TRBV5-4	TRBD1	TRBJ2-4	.	TGTGCCAGCAGCTCACGGACAGGGGCGGCGGTGGCCAAAAACATTCAGTACTTC	CASSSRTGAAVAKNIQYF
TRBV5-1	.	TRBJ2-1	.	TGCGCCAGCAGCACATCGTTGGCGTACAATGAGCAGTTCTTC	CASSTSLAYNEQFF
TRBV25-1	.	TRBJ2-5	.	TGTGCCAGCAGTGAATATACAGTCCAGTACTTC	CASSEYTVQYF
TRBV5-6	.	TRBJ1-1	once	TGTGCCAGCAGCTTGCAGGGCCCGAACACTGAAGCTTTCTTT	CASSLQGPNTEAFF
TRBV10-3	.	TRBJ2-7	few	TGTGCCATCAGTGAGGACCCAGGGTGGTACGAGCAGTACTTC	CAISEDPGWYEQYF
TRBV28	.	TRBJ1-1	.	TGTGCCAGCAGTATCCTTACGGGGGCGGTTACTGAAGCTTTCTTT	CASSILTGAVTEAFF
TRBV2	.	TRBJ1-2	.	TGTGCCAGCAGCCCGGGACTAAGCTATGGCTACACCTTC	CASSPGLSYGYTF
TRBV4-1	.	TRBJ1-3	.	TGCGCCAGCAGCCAAGATGAGTGGGGACTACGAAGCTCTGGAAACACCATATATTTT	CASSQDEWGLRSSGNTIYF
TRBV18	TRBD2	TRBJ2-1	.	TGTGCCAGCTCACCATCTAGGACTAGCGGGAGAGGAGGGTACAATGAGCAGTTCTTC	CASSPSRTSGRGGYNEQFF
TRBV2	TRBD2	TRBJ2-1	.	TGTGCCAGCAGTCAGGGACTAGCAGAGCAGTTCTTC	CASSQGLAEQFF
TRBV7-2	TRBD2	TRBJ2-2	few	TGTGCCAGCAGCTTGACTAGCGGAGCGAACACCGGGGAGCTGTTTTTT	CASSLTSGANTGELFF
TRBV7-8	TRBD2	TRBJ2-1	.	TGTGCCAGCAGCTTACAAGAGGGAGGGCTAAACAATGAGCAGTTCTTC	CASSLQEGGLNNEQFF
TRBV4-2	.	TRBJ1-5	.	TGTGCCAGCAGCCAAGTAATAGGACAGCCCCAGCATTTT	CASSQVIGQPQHF
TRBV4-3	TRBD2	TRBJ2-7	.	TGCGCCAGCAGCCAACTTAGCGGGAGTGGGGGCTACGAGCAGTACTTC	CASSQLSGSGGYEQYF
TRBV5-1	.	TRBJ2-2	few	TGCGCCAGCAGCTTGTTGCGGGCCGGGGAGCTGTTTTTT	CASSLLRAGELFF
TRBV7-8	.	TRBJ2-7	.	TGTGCCAGCAGCTCCCGTTACGAGCAGTACTTC	CASSSRYEQYF
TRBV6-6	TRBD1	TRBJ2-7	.	TGTGCCAGCAGTAAAACAGGGGGCTCCTACGAGCAGTACTTC	CASSKTGGSYEQYF
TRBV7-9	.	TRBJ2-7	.	TGTGCCAGCAGCTTAATGGACTCCGGACGGGACGAGCAGTACTTC	CASSLMDSGRDEQYF
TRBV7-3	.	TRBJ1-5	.	TGTGCCAGCAGTTCGGGGGGGGAGCAGCCCCAGCATTTT	CASSSGGEQPQHF
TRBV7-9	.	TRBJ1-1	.	TGTGCCAGCAGCTCCTTTATCAGCACTGAAGCTTTCTTT	CASSSFISTEAFF
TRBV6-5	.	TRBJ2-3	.	TGTGCCAGCAGTAACCTGGCCCGGTTCACAGATACGCAGTATTTT	CASSNLARFTDTQYF
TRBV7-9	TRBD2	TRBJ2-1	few	TGTGCCAGCAGCCTCTACGTGGGACTAGCGGGTATGAATCAGCAGTTCTTC	CASSLYVGLAGMNQQFF
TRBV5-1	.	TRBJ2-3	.	TGCGCCAGCAGTCAGAGTAGCGCGCCAGATACGCAGTATTTT	CASSQSSAPDTQYF
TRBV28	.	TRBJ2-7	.	TGTGCCAGCAGTTTAGCTAGCTCCCCGGCCAACTACGAGCAGTACTTC	CASSLASSPANYEQYF
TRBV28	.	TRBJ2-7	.	TGTGCCAGCGGAAAATCTTCCCTACCCTACGAGCAGTACTTC	CASGKSSLPYEQYF
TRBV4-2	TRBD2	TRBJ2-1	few	TGTGCCAGCAGCCAAGACCCGGGAGGCGGGTACAATGAGCAGTTCTTC	CASSQDPGGGYNEQFF
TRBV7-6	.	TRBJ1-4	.	TGTGCCAGCAGCTGGTCTCTAAATGAAAAACTGTTTTTT	CASSWSLNEKLFF
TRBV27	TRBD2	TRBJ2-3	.	TGTGCCAGCAGTCCCGGGACTAGCGGGAGGGCATATACGCAGTATTTT	CASSPGTSGRAYTQYF
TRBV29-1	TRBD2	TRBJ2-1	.	TGCAGCGTGGAGGGGACTAGCGGATTTCTCTACAATGAGCAGTTCTTC	CSVEGTSGFLYNEQFF
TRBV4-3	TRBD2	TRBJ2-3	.	TGCGCCAGCAGCCAAGTTCTAGCGGGAGGAGGGGCTCTCACAGATACGCAGTATTTT	CASSQVLAGGGALTDTQYF
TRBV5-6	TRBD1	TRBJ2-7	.	TGTGCCAGCAGCGATCAACCGGGACAGGTTTCCTACGAGCAGTACTTC	CASSDQPGQVSYEQYF
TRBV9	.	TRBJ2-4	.	TGTGCCAGCAGCCTCACAGGGAACAAAAACATTCAGTACTTC	CASSLTGNKNIQYF
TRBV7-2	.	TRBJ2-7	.	TGTGCCAGCAGCAGTTCCGGGACCCAACAGTACTTC	CASSSSGTQQYF
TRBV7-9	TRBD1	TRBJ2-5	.	TGTGCCAGCAGTTCCTACTTCAGACAGGGGGCGGGGGAGACCCAGTACTTC	CASSSYFRQGAGETQYF
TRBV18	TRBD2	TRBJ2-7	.	TGTGCCAGCTCACCACCGCGGACTAGGAGTGAGCAGTACTTC	CASSPPRTRSEQYF
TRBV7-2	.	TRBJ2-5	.	TGTGCCAGCAGCTTCACTAAAGAGACCCAGTACTTC	CASSFTKETQYF
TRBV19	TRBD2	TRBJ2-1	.	TGTGCCAGTAGTCCCCCTAGCGGGCAAAGCAGGCGGTTTGAGCAGTTCTTC	CASSPPSGQSRRFEQFF
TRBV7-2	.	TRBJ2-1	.	TGTGCCAGCACCCCGGTCTGGCTGGATGAGCAGTTCTTC	CASTPVWLDEQFF
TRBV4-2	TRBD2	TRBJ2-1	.	TGTGCCAGCAGCCAAGCTCGGGGTAGCGGGATAATCAATGAGCAGTTCTTC	CASSQARGSGIINEQFF
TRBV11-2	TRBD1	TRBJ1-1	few	TGTGCCAGCAGCCGTCCCCGTGGGACAGGAGGTGGCGGAGCTTTCTTT	CASSRPRGTGGGGAFF
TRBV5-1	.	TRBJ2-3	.	TGCGCCAGCAGCGGTTCGGATACGCAGTATTTT	CASSGSDTQYF
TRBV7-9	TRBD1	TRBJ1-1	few	TGTGCCAGCAGCGGACAGGCAAGTGGATTGAACACTGAAGCTTTCTTT	CASSGQASGLNTEAFF
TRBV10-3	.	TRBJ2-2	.	TGTGCCATCAGTGGCGGCGACACCGGGGAGCTGTTTTTT	CAISGGDTGELFF
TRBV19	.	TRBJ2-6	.	TGTGCCAGTAGTGTGACCCGGCCCGGGGCCAACGTCCTGACTTTC	CASSVTRPGANVLTF
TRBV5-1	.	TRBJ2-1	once	TGCGCCAGCAGCTTCACCGGCGATGAGCAGTTCTTC	CASSFTGDEQFF
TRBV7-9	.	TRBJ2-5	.	TGTGCCAGCAGCCGCGGACACTCCCAGGAGATCCAGTACTTC	CASSRGHSQEIQYF
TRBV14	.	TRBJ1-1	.	TGTGCCAGCAGCGTAGGAGGGAACACTGAAGCTTTCTTT	CASSVGGNTEAFF
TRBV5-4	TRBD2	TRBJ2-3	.	TGTGCCAGCAGCTTGGCCGGAGCGGGAGGGCCCACAGATACGCAGTATTTT	CASSLAGAGGPTDTQYF
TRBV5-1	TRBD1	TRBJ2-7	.	TGCGCCAGCAGCGAGGACAGGGGCCCCTCCGAGCAGTACTTC	CASSEDRGPSEQYF
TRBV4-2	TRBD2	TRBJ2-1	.	TGTGCCAGCAGCCAGACCGGGACTAGCGGTAACAATGAGCAGTTCTTC	CASSQTGTSGNNEQFF
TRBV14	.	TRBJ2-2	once	TGTGCCAGCAGCCAAGCTTTCAGGGGTTCCGCCGGGGAGCTGTTTTTT	CASSQAFRGSAGELFF
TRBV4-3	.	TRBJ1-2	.	TGCGCCAGCAGCCAAGTGTCGGGAACCTATGGCTGCACCTTC	CASSQVSGTYGCTF
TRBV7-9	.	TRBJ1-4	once	TGTGCCGGAGTGGCACTTAATGAAAAACTGTTTTTT	CAGVALNEKLFF
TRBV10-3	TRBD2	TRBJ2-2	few	TGTGCCATCAGTGAGAAGGGAGCGGGACACACCGGGGAGCTGTTTTTT	CAISEKGAGHTGELFF
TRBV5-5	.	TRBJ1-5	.	TGTGCCAGCAGCCTTATCAATCAGCCCCAGCATTTT	CASSLINQPQHF
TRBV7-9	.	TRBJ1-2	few	TGTGCCAGCAGCTTAGAGGTCGGCGGCTACACCTTC	CASSLEVGGYTF